This TCR beta chain appears in the sequencing data of a study of T-cell memory formation after mild COVID-19. This clonotype came up a few times. Its antigen is not known. Using its own MiXCR run on the 5' RACE reads, TCRdb lists one record per CDR3 protein. Here the sample spans about 470,000 distinct CDR3 sequences, around a sixth being singletons. Study-wide findings and caveats: Researchers found some responding clones in pre-infection memory, a sign that cross-reactive memory joined. Mainly in CM and EM were contracting CD4+ clones; CD8+ were in EMRA.

Germline lookup yields CDR1 SGHVS and CDR2 FQNEAQ. Trimming pared 1 base from V and 0 bases from J, leaving 10 bases between. The CDR3 spans 15 residues. This TCR came from an adult woman who had mild COVID-19 (a few samples of this study predate the infection). Cell type and time point are not known. V usage is TRBV7-8 and J usage is TRBJ2-7; D is undetermined. Sequenced input: PBMCs or a T cell subset sorted from them (not recorded which). This CDR3 is CASSLGRLLSYEQYF. Here the CDR3 DNA reads TGTGCCAGCAGCTTAGGGCGGCTACTCTCCTACGAGCAGTACTTC.